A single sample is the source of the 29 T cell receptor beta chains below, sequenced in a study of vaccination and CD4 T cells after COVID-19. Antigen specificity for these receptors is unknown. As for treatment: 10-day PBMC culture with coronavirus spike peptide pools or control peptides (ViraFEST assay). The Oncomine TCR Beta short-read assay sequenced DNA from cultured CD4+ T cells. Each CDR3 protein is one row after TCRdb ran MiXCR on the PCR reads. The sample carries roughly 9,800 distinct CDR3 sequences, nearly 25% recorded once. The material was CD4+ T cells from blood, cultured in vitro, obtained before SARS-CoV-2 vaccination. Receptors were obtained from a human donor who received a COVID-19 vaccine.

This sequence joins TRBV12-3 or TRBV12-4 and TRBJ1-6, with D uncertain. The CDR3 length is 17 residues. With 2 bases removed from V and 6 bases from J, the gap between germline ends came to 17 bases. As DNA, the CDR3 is TGTGCCAGCAGTTTATTGCCCGTCGGCAGATCTAATTCACCCCTCCACTTT. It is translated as CASSLLPVGRSNSPLHF.

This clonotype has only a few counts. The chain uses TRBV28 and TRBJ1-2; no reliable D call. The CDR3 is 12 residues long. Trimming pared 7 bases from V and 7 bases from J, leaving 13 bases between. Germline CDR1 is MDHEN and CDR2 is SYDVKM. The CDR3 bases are TGTGCCAGCACGGCGCCCGGCGGTGGCTACACCTTC. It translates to CASTAPGGGYTF.

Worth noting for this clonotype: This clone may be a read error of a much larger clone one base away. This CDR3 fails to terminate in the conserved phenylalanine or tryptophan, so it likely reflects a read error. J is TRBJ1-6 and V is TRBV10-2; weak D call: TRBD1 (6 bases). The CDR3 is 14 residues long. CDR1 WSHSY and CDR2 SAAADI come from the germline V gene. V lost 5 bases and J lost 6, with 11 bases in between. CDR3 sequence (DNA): TGCGCCAGCAGTTCCGACAGGTTTAATTCACCCCTCCACCTT. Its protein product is CASSSDRFNSPLHL.

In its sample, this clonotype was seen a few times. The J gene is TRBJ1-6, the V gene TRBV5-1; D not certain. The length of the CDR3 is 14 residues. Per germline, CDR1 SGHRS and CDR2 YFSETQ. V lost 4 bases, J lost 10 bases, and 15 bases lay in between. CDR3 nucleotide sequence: TGCGCCAGCAGCGCCTCGAACAGCGACTCACCCCTCCACTTT. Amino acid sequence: CASSASNSDSPLHF. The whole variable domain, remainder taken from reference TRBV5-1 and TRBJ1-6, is KAGVTQTPRYLIKTRGQQVTLSCSPISGHRSVSWYQQTPGQGLQFLFEYFSETQRNKGNFPGRFSGRQFSNSRSEMNVSTLELGDSALYLCASSASNSDSPLHFGNGTRLTVT.

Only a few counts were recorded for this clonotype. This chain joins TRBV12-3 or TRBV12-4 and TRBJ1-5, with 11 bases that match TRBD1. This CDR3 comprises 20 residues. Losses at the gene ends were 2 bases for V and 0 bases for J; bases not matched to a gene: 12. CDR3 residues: CASSLMKGTGGPYSNQPQHF. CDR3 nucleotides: TGTGCCAGCAGTTTAATGAAGGGGACAGGGGGGCCATATAGCAATCAGCCCCAGCATTTT.

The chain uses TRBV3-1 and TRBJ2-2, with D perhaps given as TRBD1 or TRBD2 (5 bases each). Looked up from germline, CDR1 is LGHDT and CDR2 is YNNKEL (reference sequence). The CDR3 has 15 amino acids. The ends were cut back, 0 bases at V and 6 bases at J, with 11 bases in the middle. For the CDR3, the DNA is TGTGCCAGCAGCCAAGATTGGTGGGACCCCGGGGAGCTGTTTTTT. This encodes CASSQDWWDPGELFF. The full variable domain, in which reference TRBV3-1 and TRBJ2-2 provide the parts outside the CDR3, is DTAVSQTPKYLVTQMGNDKSIKCEQNLGHDTMYWYKQDSKKFLKIMFSYNNKELIINETVPNRFSPKSPDKAHLNLHINSLELGDSAVYFCASSQDWWDPGELFFGEGSRLTVL.

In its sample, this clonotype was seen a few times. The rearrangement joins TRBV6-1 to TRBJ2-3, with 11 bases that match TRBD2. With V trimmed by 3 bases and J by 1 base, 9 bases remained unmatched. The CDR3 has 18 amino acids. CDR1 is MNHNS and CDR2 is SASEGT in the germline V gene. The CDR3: CASSDPSGGNWGTDTQYF. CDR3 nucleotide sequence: TGTGCCAGCAGTGACCCTAGCGGGGGGAATTGGGGCACAGATACGCAGTATTTT.

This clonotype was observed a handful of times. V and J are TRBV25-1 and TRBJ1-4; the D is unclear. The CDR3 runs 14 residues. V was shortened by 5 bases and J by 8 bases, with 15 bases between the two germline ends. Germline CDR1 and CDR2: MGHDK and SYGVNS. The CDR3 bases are TGTGCCAGCAGTCTCCCGGCCATGCAGGAAAAACTGTTTTTT. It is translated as CASSLPAMQEKLFF.

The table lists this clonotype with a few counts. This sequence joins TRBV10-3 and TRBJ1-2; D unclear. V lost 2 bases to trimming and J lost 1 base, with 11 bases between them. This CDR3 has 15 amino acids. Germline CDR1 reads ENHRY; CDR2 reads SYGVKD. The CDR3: CAISEGPYDNYGYTF. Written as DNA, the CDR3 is TGTGCCATCAGTGAGGGGCCCTACGATAACTATGGCTACACCTTC.

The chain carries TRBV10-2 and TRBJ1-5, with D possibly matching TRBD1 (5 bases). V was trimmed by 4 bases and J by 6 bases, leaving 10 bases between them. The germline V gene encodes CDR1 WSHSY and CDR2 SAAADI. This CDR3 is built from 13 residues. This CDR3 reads CASSVIQGQPQHF. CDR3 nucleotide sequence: TGCGCCAGCAGTGTAATCCAGGGTCAGCCCCAGCATTTT.

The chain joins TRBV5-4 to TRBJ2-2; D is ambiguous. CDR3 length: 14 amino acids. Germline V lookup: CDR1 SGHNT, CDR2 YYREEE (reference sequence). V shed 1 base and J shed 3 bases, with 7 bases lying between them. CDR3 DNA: TGTGCCAGCAGCTTGCGCGTTGACACCGGGGAGCTGTTTTTT. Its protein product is CASSLRVDTGELFF.

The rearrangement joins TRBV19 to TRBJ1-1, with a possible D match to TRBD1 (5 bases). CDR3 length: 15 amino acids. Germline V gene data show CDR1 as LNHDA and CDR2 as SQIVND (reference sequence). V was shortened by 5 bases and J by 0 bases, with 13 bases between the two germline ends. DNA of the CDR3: TGTGCCAGTAGTCGGCAGGGCGTGGTGAACACTGAAGCTTTCTTT. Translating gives CASSRQGVVNTEAFF.

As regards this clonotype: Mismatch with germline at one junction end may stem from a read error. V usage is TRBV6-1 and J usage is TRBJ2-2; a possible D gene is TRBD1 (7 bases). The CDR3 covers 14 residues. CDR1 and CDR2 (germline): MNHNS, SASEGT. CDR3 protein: CASRQGTYTRELFF. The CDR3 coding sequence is TGTGCCAGCAGACAGGGGACTTACACCAGGGAGCTGTTTTTT.

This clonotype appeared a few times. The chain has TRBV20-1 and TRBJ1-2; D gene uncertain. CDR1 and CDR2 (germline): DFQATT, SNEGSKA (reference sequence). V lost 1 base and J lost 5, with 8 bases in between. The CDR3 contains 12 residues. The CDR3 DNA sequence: TGCAGTGCTAGAGTCCCGGGGTATGGCTACACCTTC. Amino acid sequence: CSARVPGYGYTF.

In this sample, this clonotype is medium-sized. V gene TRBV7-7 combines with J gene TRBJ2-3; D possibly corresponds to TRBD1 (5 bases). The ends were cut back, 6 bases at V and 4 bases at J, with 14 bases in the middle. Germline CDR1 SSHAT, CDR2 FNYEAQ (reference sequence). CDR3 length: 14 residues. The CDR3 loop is CASSPADTSDTQYF. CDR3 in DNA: TGTGCCAGCAGTCCGGCGGACACTTCAGATACGCAGTATTTT.

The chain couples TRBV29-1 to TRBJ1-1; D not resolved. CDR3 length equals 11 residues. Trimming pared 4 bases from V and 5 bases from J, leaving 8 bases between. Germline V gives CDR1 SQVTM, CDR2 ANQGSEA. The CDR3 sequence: CSVGRKTEAFF. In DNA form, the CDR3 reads TGCAGCGTTGGGAGAAAGACTGAAGCTTTCTTT. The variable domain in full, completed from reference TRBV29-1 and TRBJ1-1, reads SAVISQKPSRDICQRGTSLTIQCQVDSQVTMMFWYRQQPGQSLTLIATANQGSEATYESGFVIDKFPISRPNLTFSTLTVSNMSPEDSSIYLCSVGRKTEAFFGQGTRLTVV.

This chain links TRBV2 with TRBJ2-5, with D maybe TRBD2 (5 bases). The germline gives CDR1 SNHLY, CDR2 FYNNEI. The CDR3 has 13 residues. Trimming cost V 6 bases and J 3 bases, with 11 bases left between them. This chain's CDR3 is CASSEGSKETQYF. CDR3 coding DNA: TGTGCCAGCAGCGAGGGTAGCAAAGAGACCCAGTACTTC.

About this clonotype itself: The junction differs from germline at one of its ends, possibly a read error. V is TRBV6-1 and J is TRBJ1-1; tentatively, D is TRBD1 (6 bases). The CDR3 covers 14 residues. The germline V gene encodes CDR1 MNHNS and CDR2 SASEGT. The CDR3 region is CAGSLRGPVTEAFF. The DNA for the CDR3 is TGTGCCGGCAGTCTCAGGGGCCCGGTAACTGAAGCTTTCTTT.

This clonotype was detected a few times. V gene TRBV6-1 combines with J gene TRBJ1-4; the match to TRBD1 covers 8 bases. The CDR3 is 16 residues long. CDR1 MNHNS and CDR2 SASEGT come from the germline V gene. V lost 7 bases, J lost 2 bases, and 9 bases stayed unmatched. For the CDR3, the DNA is TGTGCCAGCACCTGGACAGGGCGGGTGACTAATGAAAAACTGTTTTTT. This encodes CASTWTGRVTNEKLFF.

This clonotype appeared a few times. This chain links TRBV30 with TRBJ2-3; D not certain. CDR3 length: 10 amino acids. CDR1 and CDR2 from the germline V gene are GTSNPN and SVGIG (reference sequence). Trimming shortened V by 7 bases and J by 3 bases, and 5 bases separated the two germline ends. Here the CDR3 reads CALPTDTQYF. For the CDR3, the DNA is TGTGCCTTGCCTACAGATACGCAGTATTTT.

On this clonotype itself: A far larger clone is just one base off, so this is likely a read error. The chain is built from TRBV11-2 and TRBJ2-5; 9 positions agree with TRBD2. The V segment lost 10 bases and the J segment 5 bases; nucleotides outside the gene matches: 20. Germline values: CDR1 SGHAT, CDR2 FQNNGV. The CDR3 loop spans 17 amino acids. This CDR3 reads CATSDRSSGGMVETQYF. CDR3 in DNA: TGTGCCACCAGTGATCGCAGTAGCGGGGGCATGGTGGAGACCCAGTACTTC.

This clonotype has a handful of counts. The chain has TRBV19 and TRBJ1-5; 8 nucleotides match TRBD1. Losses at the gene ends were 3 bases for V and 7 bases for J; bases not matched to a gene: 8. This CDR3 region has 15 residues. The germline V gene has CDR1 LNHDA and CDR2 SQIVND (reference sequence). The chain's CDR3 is CASSIPRGRGQPQHF. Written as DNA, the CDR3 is TGTGCCAGTAGTATCCCCAGGGGGCGCGGACAGCCCCAGCATTTT.

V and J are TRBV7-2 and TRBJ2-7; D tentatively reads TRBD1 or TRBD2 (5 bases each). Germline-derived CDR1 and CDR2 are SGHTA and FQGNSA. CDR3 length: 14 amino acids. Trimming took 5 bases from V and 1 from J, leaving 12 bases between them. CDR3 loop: CASSPRDASYEQYF. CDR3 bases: TGTGCCAGCAGCCCCCGGGACGCTTCCTACGAGCAGTACTTC.

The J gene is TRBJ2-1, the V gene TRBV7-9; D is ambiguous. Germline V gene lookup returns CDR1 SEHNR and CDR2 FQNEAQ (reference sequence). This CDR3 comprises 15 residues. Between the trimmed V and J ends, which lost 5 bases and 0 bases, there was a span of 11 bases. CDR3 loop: CASSPLRFSYNEQFF. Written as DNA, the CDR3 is TGTGCCAGCAGCCCTCTGCGGTTCTCCTACAATGAGCAGTTCTTC.

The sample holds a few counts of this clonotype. CDR3 amino acids: CASTRQGAMGYTF. As DNA, the CDR3 is TGTGCCAGCACCCGACAGGGAGCTATGGGCTACACCTTC. The chain is built from TRBV11-2 and TRBJ1-2; 7 bases agree with TRBD1. Germline CDR1 and CDR2: SGHAT and FQNNGV. The CDR3 contains 13 residues. The ends lost 7 bases at V and 8 bases at J; junction bases unmatched: 10.

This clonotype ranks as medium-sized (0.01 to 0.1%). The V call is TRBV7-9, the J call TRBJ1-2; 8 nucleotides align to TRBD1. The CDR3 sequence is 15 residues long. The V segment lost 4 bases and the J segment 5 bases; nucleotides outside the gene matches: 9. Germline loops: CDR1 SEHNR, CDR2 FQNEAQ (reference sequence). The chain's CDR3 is CASSSLGQELYGYTF. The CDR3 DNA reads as TGTGCCAGCAGCTCCTTGGGACAGGAACTGTATGGCTACACCTTC.

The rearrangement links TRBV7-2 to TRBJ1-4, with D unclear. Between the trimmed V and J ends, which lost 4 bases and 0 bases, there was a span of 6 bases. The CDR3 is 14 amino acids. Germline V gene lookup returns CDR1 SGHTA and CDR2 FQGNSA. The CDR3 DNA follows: TGTGCCAGCAGCTCGCTTTCAACTAATGAAAAACTGTTTTTT. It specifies CASSSLSTNEKLFF.

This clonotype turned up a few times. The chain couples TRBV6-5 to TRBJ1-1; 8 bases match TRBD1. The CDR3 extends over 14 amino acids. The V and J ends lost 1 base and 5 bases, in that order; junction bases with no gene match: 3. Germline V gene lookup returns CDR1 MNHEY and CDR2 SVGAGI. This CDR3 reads CASSYLTGGTEAFF. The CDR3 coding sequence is TGTGCCAGCAGTTACTTAACAGGGGGTACTGAAGCTTTCTTT.

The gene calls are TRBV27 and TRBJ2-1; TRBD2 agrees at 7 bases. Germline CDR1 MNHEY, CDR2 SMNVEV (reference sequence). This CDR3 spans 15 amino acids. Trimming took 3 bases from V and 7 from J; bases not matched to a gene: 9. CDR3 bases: TGTGCCAGCAGTTTTGGGGGGGGGTTAGGGAATGAGCAGTTCTTC. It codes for CASSFGGGLGNEQFF.